The sequence of this T cell receptor (beta chain) was determined in a study of early T cells in non-severe SARS-CoV-2 infection. Study at large: The sequenced material was bulk RNA from unsorted whole blood, and its chains were unpaired.

Attachment of unique molecular identifiers was made to individual cDNA molecules. Using its own MiXCR run on the 5' RACE reads, TCRdb lists one record per CDR3 protein. Of tens of thousands of distinct CDR3 sequences listed, roughly 8.8% are singletons. The sample holds a few counts of this clonotype. Its specificity is unknown. The CDR3 is 16 residues long. Trimming removed 2 bases at V and 1 base at J, with 11 bases between. Germline lookup yields CDR1 SGHTA and CDR2 FQGTGA. Study observations and caveats: Matches to VDJdb favored anti-spike CD8 responses and missed private and CD4 specificities.

The sequenced material came from whole blood. The rearrangement uses TRBV7-3 and TRBJ2-2, with D perhaps being TRBD1 or TRBD2 (5 bases each). The receptor comes from an adult who was a healthcare worker with PCR-confirmed SARS-CoV-2 infection or an uninfected control (not recorded which). The DNA of the CDR3 is TGTGCCAGCAGCTTACTTGGGACGGAGAACACCGGGGAGCTGTTTTTT. This codes for CASSLLGTENTGELFF.